The 3 T cell receptor beta chains below were found in one sample sequenced in a study of cytomegalovirus exposure and HLA in healthy donors. The PCR made use of 60 Vbeta and 13 Jbeta primers. TCRdb's table, derived via immunoSEQ multiplex PCR, lists solely in-frame clones and lacks some. The sample has about 120,000 clones, 60% to 80% seen once. The material sequenced was PBMCs. The receptor source for this set is a male donor in good health and CMV-seronegative.

The chain combines TRBV7-2 with TRBJ1-2, with TRBD1 matching 8 bases. The V gene end was trimmed by 5 bases and the J gene end by 6 bases; junction bases not matched to a gene: 8. The CDR3 totals 14 residues. Germline loops: CDR1 SGHTA, CDR2 FQGNSA. DNA of the CDR3: TGTGCCAGCAGCCCAGACAGGGGCCGGGATGGCTACACCTTC. Translated: CASSPDRGRDGYTF.

The rearrangement joins TRBV30 to TRBJ2-7, with 7 bases that match TRBD1. With 5 bases clipped from V and 1 base from J, the junction kept 8 bases outside the gene matches. This CDR3 comprises 14 residues. The V gene's germline CDR1 is GTSNPN and CDR2 SVGIG (reference sequence). CDR3 loop: CAWSQGSPSYEQYF. The CDR3 bases are TGTGCCTGGTCACAGGGGTCCCCATCCTACGAGCAGTACTTC.

Details on this clone: Other DNA variants within this sample encode the same CDR3. V is TRBV7-2 and J is TRBJ2-5; 15 bases align to TRBD2. The CDR3 has 18 amino acids. The V gene's germline CDR1 is SGHTA and CDR2 FQGNSA. Unmatched junction bases numbered 10, after V lost 4 bases and J lost 4 bases. This CDR3 is CASSSPGLAGGRGETQYF. CDR3 DNA sequence: TGTGCCAGCAGCTCGCCAGGACTAGCGGGGGGGAGGGGAGAGACCCAGTACTTC. The full variable domain, in which reference TRBV7-2 and TRBJ2-5 provide the parts outside the CDR3, is GAGVSQSPSNKVTEKGKDVELRCDPISGHTALYWYRQSLGQGLEFLIYFQGNSAPDKSGLPSDRFSAERTGGSVSTLTIQRTQQEDSAVYLCASSSPGLAGGRGETQYFGPGTRLLVL.